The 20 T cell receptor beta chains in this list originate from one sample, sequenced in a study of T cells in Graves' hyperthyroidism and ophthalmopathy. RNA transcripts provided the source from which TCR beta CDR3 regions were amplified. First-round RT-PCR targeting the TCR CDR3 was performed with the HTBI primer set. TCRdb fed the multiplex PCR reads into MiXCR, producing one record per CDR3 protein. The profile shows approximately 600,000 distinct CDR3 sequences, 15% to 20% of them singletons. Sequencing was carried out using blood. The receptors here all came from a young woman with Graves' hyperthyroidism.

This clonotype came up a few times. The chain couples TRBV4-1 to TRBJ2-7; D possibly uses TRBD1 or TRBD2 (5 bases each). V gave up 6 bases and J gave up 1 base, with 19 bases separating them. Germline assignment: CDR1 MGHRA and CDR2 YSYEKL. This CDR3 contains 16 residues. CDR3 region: CASRQTVGDGSYEQYF. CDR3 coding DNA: TGCGCCAGCAGGCAGACGGTTGGGGACGGGTCCTACGAGCAGTACTTC.

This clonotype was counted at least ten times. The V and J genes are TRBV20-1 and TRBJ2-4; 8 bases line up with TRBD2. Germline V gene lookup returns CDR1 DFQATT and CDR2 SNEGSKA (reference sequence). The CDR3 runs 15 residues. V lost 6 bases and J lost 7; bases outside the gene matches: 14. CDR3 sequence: CSAIAGIAGLNIQYF. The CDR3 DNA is TGCAGTGCAATAGCGGGGATAGCGGGGCTGAACATTCAGTACTTC.

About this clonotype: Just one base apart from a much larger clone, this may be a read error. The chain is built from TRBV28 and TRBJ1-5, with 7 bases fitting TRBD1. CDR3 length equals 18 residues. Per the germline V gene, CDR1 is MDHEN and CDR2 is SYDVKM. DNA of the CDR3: TGTGCCGGCAGCCTTGCCCTTCGACAGGGAAGGGGATATCAGCCCCAGCATTTT. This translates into CAGSLALRQGRGYQPQHF.

The DNA of the CDR3 is TGTGCCAGCAGTTTATATCCAGGGACAAATGAAAAACTGTTTTTT. It codes for CASSLYPGTNEKLFF. This rearrangement joins TRBV27 to TRBJ1-4; possible D gene TRBD1, 6 bases. The CDR3 totals 15 residues. The ends were cut back, 1 base at V and 5 bases at J, with 11 bases in the middle. CDR1 and CDR2 (germline): MNHEY, SMNVEV (reference sequence). The complete variable domain, with remaining parts taken from reference TRBV27 and TRBJ1-4, reads EAQVTQNPRYLITVTGKKLTVTCSQNMNHEYMSWYRQDPGLGLRQIYYSMNVEVTDKGDVPEGYKVSRKEKRNFPLILESPSPNQTSLYFCASSLYPGTNEKLFFGSGTQLSVL.

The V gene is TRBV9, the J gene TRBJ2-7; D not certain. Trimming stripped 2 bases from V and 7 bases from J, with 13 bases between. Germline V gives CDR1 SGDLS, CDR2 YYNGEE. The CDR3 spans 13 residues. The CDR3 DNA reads TGTGCCAGCAGCGTCCCCAAAGAATGGGAGCAGTACTTC. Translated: CASSVPKEWEQYF.

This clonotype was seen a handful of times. The CDR3 loop reads CASSFQEVSYNEQFF. The CDR3 nucleotides read TGTGCCAGCAGTTTCCAGGAGGTGTCCTACAATGAGCAGTTCTTC. The V gene is TRBV28, the J gene TRBJ2-1; perhaps TRBD2 as D (5 bases). CDR3 length: 15 amino acids. Germline loops: CDR1 MDHEN, CDR2 SYDVKM. The V and J ends lost 3 bases and 1 base respectively, with 10 bases between them.

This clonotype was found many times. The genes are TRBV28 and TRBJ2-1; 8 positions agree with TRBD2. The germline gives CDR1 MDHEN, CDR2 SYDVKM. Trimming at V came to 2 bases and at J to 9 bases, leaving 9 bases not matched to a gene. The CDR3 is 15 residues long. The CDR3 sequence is CASSLIAGRRSEQFF. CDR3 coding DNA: TGTGCCAGCAGTTTAATAGCGGGGAGGAGAAGTGAGCAGTTCTTC.

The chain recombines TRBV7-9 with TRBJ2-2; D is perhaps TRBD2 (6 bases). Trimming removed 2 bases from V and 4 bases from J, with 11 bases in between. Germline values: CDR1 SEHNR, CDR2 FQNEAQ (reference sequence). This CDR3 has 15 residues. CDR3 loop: CASSLSGTSTGELFF. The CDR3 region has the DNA TGTGCCAGCAGCTTATCCGGGACTTCCACCGGGGAGCTGTTTTTT.

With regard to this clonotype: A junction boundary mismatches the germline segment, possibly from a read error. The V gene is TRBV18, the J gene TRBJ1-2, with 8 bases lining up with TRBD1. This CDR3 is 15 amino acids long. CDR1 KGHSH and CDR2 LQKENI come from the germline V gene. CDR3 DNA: TGTGCCAGCCCACCTTCAGGGGGCGCGAACTATGGCTACACCTTC. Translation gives CASPPSGGANYGYTF. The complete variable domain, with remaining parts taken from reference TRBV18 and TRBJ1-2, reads NAGVMQNPRHLVRRRGQEARLRCSPMKGHSHVYWYRQLPEEGLKFMVYLQKENIIDESGMPKERFSAEFPKEGPSILRIQQVVRGDSAAYFCASPPSGGANYGYTFGSGTRLTVV.

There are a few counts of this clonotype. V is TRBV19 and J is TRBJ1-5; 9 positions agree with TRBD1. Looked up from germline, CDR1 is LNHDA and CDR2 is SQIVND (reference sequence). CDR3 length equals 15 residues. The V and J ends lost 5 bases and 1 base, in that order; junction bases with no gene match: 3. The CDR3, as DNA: TGTGCCAGTAGTTGGGACAGGGTGAGCAATCAGCCCCAGCATTTT. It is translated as CASSWDRVSNQPQHF.

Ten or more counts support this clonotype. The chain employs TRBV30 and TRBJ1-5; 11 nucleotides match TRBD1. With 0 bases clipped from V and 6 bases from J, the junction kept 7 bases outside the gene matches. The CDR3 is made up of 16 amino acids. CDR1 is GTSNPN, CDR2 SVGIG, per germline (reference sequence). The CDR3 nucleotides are TGTGCCTGGAGTGTACCCGGACAGGGGGCTGGTCAGCCCCAGCATTTT. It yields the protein CAWSVPGQGAGQPQHF.

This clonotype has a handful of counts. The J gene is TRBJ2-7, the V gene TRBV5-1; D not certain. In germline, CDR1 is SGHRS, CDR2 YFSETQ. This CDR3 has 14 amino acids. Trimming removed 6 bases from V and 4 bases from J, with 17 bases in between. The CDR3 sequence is CASIAPEIEYEQYF. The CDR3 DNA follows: TGCGCCAGCATTGCCCCCGAAATAGAATACGAGCAGTACTTC.

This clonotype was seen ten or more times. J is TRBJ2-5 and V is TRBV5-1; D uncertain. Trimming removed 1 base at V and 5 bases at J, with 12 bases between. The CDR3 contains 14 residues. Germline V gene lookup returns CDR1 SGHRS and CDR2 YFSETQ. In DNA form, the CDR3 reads TGCGCCAGCAGCTTGATGTTTGATGGGGAGACCCAGTACTTC. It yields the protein CASSLMFDGETQYF.

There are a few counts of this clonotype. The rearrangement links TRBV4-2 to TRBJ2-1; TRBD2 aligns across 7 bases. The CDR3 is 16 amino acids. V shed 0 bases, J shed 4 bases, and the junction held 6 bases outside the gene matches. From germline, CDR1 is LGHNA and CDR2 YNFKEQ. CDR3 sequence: CASSQDLSGIYNEQFF. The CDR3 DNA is TGTGCCAGCAGCCAAGATCTAAGCGGGATATACAATGAGCAGTTCTTC.

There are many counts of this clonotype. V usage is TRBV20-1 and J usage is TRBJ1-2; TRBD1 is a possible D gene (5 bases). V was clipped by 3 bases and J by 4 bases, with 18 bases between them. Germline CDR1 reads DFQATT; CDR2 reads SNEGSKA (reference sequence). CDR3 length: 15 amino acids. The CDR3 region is CSASPRGSSLYGYTF. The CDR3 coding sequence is TGCAGTGCTAGTCCTCGGGGCTCCTCCCTCTATGGCTACACCTTC.

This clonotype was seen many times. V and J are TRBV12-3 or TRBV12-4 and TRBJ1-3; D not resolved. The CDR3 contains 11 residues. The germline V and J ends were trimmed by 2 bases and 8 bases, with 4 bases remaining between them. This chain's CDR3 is CASSLRDTIYF. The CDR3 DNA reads TGTGCCAGCAGTTTAAGGGACACCATATATTTT.

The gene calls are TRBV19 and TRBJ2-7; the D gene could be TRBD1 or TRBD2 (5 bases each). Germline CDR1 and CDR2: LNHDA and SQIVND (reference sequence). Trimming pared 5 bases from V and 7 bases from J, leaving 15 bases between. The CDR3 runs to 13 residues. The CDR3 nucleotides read TGTGCCAGTAGTCCCGTGGGACCGGGAGAGCAGTACTTC. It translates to CASSPVGPGEQYF.

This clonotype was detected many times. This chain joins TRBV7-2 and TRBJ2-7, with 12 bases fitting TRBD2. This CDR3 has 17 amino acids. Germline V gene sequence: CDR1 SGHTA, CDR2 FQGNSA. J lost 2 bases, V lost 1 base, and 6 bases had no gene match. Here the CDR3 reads CASSLVPSGRGAYEQYF. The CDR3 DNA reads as TGTGCCAGCAGCTTAGTCCCTAGCGGGAGGGGCGCCTACGAGCAGTACTTC.

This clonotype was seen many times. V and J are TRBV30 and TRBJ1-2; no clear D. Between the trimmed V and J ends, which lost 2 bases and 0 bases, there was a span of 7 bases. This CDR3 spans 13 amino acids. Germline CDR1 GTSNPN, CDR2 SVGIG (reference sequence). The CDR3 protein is CAWSQSTNYGYTF. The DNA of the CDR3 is TGTGCCTGGAGTCAGTCGACTAACTATGGCTACACCTTC.

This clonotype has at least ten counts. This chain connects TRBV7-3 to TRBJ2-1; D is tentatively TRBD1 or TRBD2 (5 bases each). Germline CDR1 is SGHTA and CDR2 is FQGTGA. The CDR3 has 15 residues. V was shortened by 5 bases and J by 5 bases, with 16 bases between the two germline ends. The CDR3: CASSPTGVGDNEQFF. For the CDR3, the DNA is TGTGCCAGCAGCCCGACTGGGGTGGGGGACAATGAGCAGTTCTTC.